This passage covers 4 T cell receptor beta chains from one sample sequenced in a study of T cells in Graves' hyperthyroidism and ophthalmopathy. RNA transcripts provided the source from which TCR beta CDR3 regions were amplified. An initial round of RT-PCR targeting the TCR CDR3 relied on the HTBI primer set. From the multiplex PCR reads, TCRdb called clonotypes with MiXCR, one entry per CDR3 protein. Here the sample spans 300,000 to 450,000 distinct CDR3 sequences, around 13% being singletons. The sample consisted of blood. The source of these receptors is a woman in her twenties or thirties with Graves' ophthalmopathy.

The chain recombines TRBV14 with TRBJ1-6; D remains unclear. Trimming pared 3 bases from V and 7 bases from J, leaving 7 bases between. The CDR3 is 13 residues long. Looked up from germline, CDR1 is SGHDN and CDR2 is FVKESK. The CDR3 DNA sequence: TGTGCCAGCAGCCAGGTCCCCAATTCACCCCTCCACTTT. It specifies CASSQVPNSPLHF.

This clonotype was picked up many times. The gene calls are TRBV9 and TRBJ1-2; D gene unclear. CDR3 size: 15 residues. The germline gives CDR1 SGDLS, CDR2 YYNGEE. Between the trimmed V and J ends, which lost 0 bases and 2 bases, there was a span of 11 bases. CDR3 bases: TGTGCCAGCAGCGTAGATCCCGTTCCAAACTATGGCTACACCTTC. It translates to CASSVDPVPNYGYTF. The full variable domain, its missing parts supplied by reference TRBV9 and TRBJ1-2, is DSGVTQTPKHLITATGQRVTLRCSPRSGDLSVYWYQQSLDQGLQFLIQYYNGEERAKGNILERFSAQQFPDLHSELNLSSLELGDSALYFCASSVDPVPNYGYTFGSGTRLTVV.

This clonotype was detected only a few times. This chain links TRBV5-4 with TRBJ1-2; tentative D call: TRBD1 (6 bases). Per germline, CDR1 SGHNT and CDR2 YYREEE (reference sequence). Trimming removed 4 bases from V and 7 bases from J, with 26 bases in between. CDR3 size: 17 residues. CDR3 coding DNA: TGTGCCAGCAGCCATATGTCTCGGGGGCTGACTGGGGGTGGCTACACCTTC. Translating gives CASSHMSRGLTGGGYTF. The variable domain in full, completed from reference TRBV5-4 and TRBJ1-2, reads ETGVTQSPTHLIKTRGQQVTLRCSSQSGHNTVSWYQQALGQGPQFIFQYYREEENGRGNFPPRFSGLQFPNYSSELNVNALELDDSALYLCASSHMSRGLTGGGYTFGSGTRLTVV.

The chain employs TRBV2 and TRBJ1-4; D is unclear. Per the germline V gene, CDR1 is SNHLY and CDR2 is FYNNEI. The CDR3 is 14 residues long. The ends were cut back, 6 bases at V and 7 bases at J, with 15 bases in the middle. In nucleotides, the CDR3 is TGTGCCAGCAGAGATCAAGGAAAGAGTGAAAAACTGTTTTTT. This codes for CASRDQGKSEKLFF. Variable domain in full (rest from reference TRBV2 and TRBJ1-4): EPEVTQTPSHQVTQMGQEVILRCVPISNHLYFYWYRQILGQKVEFLVSFYNNEISEKSEIFDDQFSVERPDGSNFTLKIRSTKLEDSAMYFCASRDQGKSEKLFFGSGTQLSVL.